The sequence of this T cell receptor (beta chain) was determined in a study of cytomegalovirus exposure and HLA in healthy donors. The CDR3 sequence is 15 residues long. V lost 4 bases, J lost 2 bases, and 4 bases stayed unmatched. Germline V gene lookup returns CDR1 LNHDA and CDR2 SQIVND (reference sequence). In the case of this clone: Its antigen is unidentified.

General study results and limits: Sequencing probably produced one cluster of sequence variants that were highly shared. Earlier analysis looked at TCR beta V segments, and most were productive about 90% or about 30% of the time. TCR sequences were mostly rare, though some public TCRs occurred in many donors. It was taken for granted in presence/absence analyses that sequencing depth across donors was roughly uniform.

13 Jbeta primers and 60 Vbeta primers were used for the PCR. Using immunoSEQ multiplex PCR, the repertoire was profiled, and TCRdb retains in-frame clones only, with some absent. The table lists about 150,000 clones, around 80% of them singletons. Specimen: PBMCs. The clonotype was recovered from a woman aged 40-49 years in good health and CMV-seropositive. The genes are TRBV19 and TRBJ2-5; TRBD1 matches at 10 bases. CDR3 protein: CASSTWTGGQETQYF. The DNA of the CDR3 is TGTGCCAGTAGTACCTGGACAGGGGGACAAGAGACCCAGTACTTC.